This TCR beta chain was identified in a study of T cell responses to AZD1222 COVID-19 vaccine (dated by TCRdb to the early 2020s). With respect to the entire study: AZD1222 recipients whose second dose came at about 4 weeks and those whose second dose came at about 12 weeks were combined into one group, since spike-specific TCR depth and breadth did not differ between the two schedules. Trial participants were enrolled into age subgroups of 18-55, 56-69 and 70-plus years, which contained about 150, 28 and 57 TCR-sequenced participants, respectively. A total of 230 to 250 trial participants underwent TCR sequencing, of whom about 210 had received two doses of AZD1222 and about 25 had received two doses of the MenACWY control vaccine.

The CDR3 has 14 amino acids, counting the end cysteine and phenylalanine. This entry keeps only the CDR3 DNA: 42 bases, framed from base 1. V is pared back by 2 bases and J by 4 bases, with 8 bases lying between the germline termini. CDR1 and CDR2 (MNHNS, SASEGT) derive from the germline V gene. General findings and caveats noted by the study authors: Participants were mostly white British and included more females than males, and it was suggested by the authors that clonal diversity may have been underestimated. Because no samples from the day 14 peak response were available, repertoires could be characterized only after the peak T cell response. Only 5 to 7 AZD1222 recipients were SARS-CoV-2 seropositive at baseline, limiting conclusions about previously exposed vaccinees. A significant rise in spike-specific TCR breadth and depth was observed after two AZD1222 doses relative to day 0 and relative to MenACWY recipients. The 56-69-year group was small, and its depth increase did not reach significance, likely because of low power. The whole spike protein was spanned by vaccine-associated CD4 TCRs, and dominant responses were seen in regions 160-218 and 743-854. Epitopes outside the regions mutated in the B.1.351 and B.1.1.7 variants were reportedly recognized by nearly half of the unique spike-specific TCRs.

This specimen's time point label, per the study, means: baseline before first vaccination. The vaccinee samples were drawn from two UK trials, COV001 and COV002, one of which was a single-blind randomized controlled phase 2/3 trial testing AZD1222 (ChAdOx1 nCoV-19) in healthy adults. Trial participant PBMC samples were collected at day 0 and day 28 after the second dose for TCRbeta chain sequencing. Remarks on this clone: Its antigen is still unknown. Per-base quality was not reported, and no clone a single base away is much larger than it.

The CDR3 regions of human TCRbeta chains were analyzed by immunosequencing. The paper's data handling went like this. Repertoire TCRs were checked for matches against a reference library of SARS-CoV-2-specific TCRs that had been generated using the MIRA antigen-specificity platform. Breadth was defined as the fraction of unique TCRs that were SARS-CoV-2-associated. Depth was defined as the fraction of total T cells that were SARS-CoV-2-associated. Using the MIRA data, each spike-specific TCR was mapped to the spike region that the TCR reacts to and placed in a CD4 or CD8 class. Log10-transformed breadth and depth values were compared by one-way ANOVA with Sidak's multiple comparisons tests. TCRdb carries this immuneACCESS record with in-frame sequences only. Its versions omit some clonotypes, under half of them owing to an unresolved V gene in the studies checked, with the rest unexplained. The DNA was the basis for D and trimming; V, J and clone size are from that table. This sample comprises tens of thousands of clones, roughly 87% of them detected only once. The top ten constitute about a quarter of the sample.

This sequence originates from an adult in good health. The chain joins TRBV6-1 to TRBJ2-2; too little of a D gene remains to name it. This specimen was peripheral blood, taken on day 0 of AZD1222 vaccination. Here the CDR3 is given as CASSERSLTGELFF. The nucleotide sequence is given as TGTGCCAGCAGTGAAAGGAGCCTCACCGGGGAGCTGTTTTTT.